This TCR beta chain was recovered during a study of blood T cell repertoires in COVID-19. Trimming shortened V by 2 bases and J by 0 bases, and 13 bases separated the two germline ends. Germline CDR1 reads GTSNPN; CDR2 reads SVGIG (reference sequence). CDR3 length equals 16 residues. Libraries were prepared by immunoSEQ multiplex PCR; TCRdb keeps only in-frame clonotypes and omits some of them. The table records hundreds of thousands of clones, roughly 85% of them present only once. Sequencing input: PBMCs or T cells enriched from blood (not recorded which). The chain joins TRBV30 to TRBJ2-2; D uncertain. This sequence was found in a woman in her forties or fifties who had recovered from COVID-19. DNA for the CDR3: TGTGCCTGGAGTTACCCGACTGCTTCGAACACCGGGGAGCTGTTTTTT. Its protein is CAWSYPTASNTGELFF.